The next 28 T cell receptor beta chains were all read from a single sample in a study of prognosis after radiotherapy for stage I lung cancer. From genomic DNA, TCR beta CDR3 was amplified by two-round multiplex PCR. Used in first-round PCR were primers specific to each TRBV and TRBJ gene. TCRdb ran MiXCR on the multiplex PCR reads and lists one entry per CDR3 protein. The sample contains about 59,000 distinct CDR3 sequences, about a quarter of which appear only once. The source material was PBMCs, sampled before or after stereotactic body radiation therapy (not recorded which). The receptor source for this set is a donor at least 50 years old with non-small cell lung cancer.

This clonotype was found many times. The V gene is TRBV6-8, the J gene TRBJ2-2, with TRBD2 matching 13 bases. Germline values: CDR1 MNHGY, CDR2 SAAAGT. The CDR3 totals 18 residues. J gave up 2 bases and V 6 bases, and 9 bases lay outside the gene matches. CDR3: CASSPGLAGAINTGELFF. DNA for the CDR3: TGTGCCAGCAGCCCCGGACTAGCGGGGGCTATTAACACCGGGGAGCTGTTTTTT.

As to this clonotype: One end of the junction fails to match germline, which may point to a read error. The CDR3 DNA reads TGTGCCATTAGTACTGGGACGGTCGATCAGCCCCAGCATTTT. Translated, it gives CAISTGTVDQPQHF. The genes are TRBV19 and TRBJ1-5; a weak D match, TRBD1 (5 bases). Germline-derived CDR1 and CDR2 are LNHDA and SQIVND (reference sequence). The CDR3 runs to 14 residues.

This clonotype was found once. With only one base between it and a far larger clone, this is likely a read error. The chain recombines TRBV6-4 with TRBJ2-2, with D perhaps TRBD1 (6 bases). Trimming shortened V by 6 bases and J by 7 bases, and 15 bases separated the two germline ends. The CDR3 length is 14 residues. Germline assignment: CDR1 MRHNA and CDR2 SNTAGT. CDR3 sequence (DNA): TGTGCCAGCAGCTGGTACAGGGCAGTCGGGGAGCTGTTTTTT. This sequence encodes CASSWYRAVGELFF.

The table lists this clonotype with many counts. The chain couples TRBV20-1 to TRBJ2-1, with 11 bases lining up with TRBD2. V shed 0 bases, J shed 7 bases, and the junction held 11 bases outside the gene matches. The CDR3 is 17 residues long. Germline values: CDR1 DFQATT, CDR2 SNEGSKA (reference sequence). In nucleotides, the CDR3 is TGCAGTGCTAGAGATGCTAGCGGGGGGACCCGAGGAAATGAGCAGTTCTTC. Translating it yields CSARDASGGTRGNEQFF.

This clonotype came up many times. The chain combines TRBV6-5 with TRBJ2-5; D gene unclear. The CDR3 sequence is 18 residues long. Germline CDR1 and CDR2: MNHEY and SVGAGI. The V and J ends lost 2 bases and 2 bases respectively, with 21 bases between them. The CDR3 DNA sequence: TGTGCCAGCAGTTACCGCCCCGGCGAGTTCGGACGTCAAGAGACCCAGTACTTC. Protein: CASSYRPGEFGRQETQYF.

This clonotype was counted ten times or more. V and J are TRBV5-1 and TRBJ1-2, with TRBD1 matching over 9 bases. CDR3 length equals 14 residues. The junction had 2 bases not matched to a gene; V was cut back by 0 bases and J by 5 bases. Germline CDR1 reads SGHRS; CDR2 reads YFSETQ. Written as DNA, the CDR3 is TGCGCCAGCAGCTTGGGGGACAGGGAGTATGGCTACACCTTC. Translated, it gives CASSLGDREYGYTF.

This clonotype has ten or more counts. This sequence joins TRBV6-2 or TRBV6-3 and TRBJ1-2; TRBD1 agrees at 9 bases. Germline V gene sequence: CDR1 MNHEY, CDR2 SVGEGT. The CDR3 spans 15 residues. J lost 2 bases, V lost 5 bases, and 6 bases had no gene match. Here the CDR3 reads CASSTKDRGNYGYTF. Here the CDR3 DNA reads TGTGCCAGCAGTACTAAGGACAGGGGCAACTATGGCTACACCTTC.

This clonotype occurred many times. This rearrangement joins TRBV20-1 to TRBJ2-3, with D possibly TRBD1 on 7 matching bases. CDR1 is DFQATT and CDR2 is SNEGSKA in the germline V gene (reference sequence). This CDR3 has 16 residues. V lost 6 bases and J lost 4, with 23 bases in between. The CDR3 loop reads CSAKSTGRNPADTQYF. The CDR3 DNA sequence: TGCAGTGCCAAATCGACAGGGAGGAACCCCGCAGATACGCAGTATTTT.

This clonotype was counted a few times. A much larger clone is a single base away; this may be a read error. The chain has TRBV3-1 and TRBJ1-6; D unresolved. This CDR3 region has 16 residues. The germline gives CDR1 LGHDT, CDR2 YNNKEL (reference sequence). With 4 bases removed from V and 6 bases from J, the gap between germline ends came to 16 bases. The CDR3 DNA sequence: TGTGCCAGCAGCCTCTCTGGACGGGGAAGTAATTCACCCCTCCACTTT. Translation gives CASSLSGRGSNSPLHF.

This clonotype has a count of ten or more. The rearrangement uses TRBV5-1 and TRBJ2-5; a weak D match, TRBD1 (6 bases). The CDR3 extends over 13 amino acids. The V end was cut by 1 base, the J end by 5 bases, with 9 bases between. Germline values: CDR1 SGHRS, CDR2 YFSETQ. The CDR3 loop reads CASSLTRGETQYF. DNA of the CDR3: TGCGCCAGCAGCTTGACTAGGGGGGAGACCCAGTACTTC.

Worth noting for this clonotype: A read error may explain this, as a much larger clone is one base away. CDR3 amino acids: CATLTGDVRGTHYF. The DNA for the CDR3 is TGTGCCACCCTGACAGGGGACGTTCGAGGGACCCATTACTTC. The chain recombines TRBV6-2 or TRBV6-3 with TRBJ2-5; 8 bases map to TRBD1. CDR1 is MNHEY and CDR2 is SVGEGT in the germline V gene. The CDR3 sequence is 14 residues long.

The table lists this clonotype with a count of one. The chain recombines TRBV7-8 with TRBJ2-7; D is perhaps TRBD2 (6 bases). V was clipped by 7 bases and J by 3 bases, with 22 bases between them. The CDR3 extends over 16 amino acids. Germline CDR1 SGHVS, CDR2 FQNEAQ. The CDR3 sequence: CASTQGGGSAIYEQYF. The CDR3, as DNA: TGTGCCAGCACTCAGGGTGGGGGGAGTGCGATCTACGAGCAGTACTTC.

CDR3 nucleotides: TGCAGTGCTAGGAGGGGTCTAGCGTATCCGGCCAATGAGCAGTTCTTC. It is translated as CSARRGLAYPANEQFF. This chain joins TRBV20-1 and TRBJ2-1; possible D gene TRBD2, 6 bases. V dropped 3 bases and J dropped 6 bases, with 21 bases sitting between them. Germline values: CDR1 DFQATT, CDR2 SNEGSKA (reference sequence). This CDR3 spans 16 amino acids.

On this clonotype itself: A read error is possible here, since a much larger clone lies one base away. This sequence joins TRBV6-2 or TRBV6-3 and TRBJ1-2; 7 bases are a match to TRBD1. CDR1 and CDR2 (germline): MNHEY, SVGEGT. This CDR3 spans 16 amino acids. The V segment lost 4 bases and the J segment 0 bases; nucleotides outside the gene matches: 8. The CDR3 loop is CASSSSVTGPNYGYTF. CDR3 nucleotide sequence: TGTGCCAGCAGTTCCTCCGTGACAGGGCCTAACTATGGCTACACCTTC.

A word on this clonotype: A far larger clone differs by one base, so this is likely a read error. The rearrangement joins TRBV12-3 or TRBV12-4 to TRBJ1-5; D is undetermined. This CDR3 contains 16 residues. Trimming cost V 9 bases and J 0 bases, with 18 bases left between them. Written as DNA, the CDR3 is TGTGCCAGTAGTATCACGCGGGAATTTAGCAATCAGCCCCAGCATTTT. Its protein is CASSITREFSNQPQHF.

This clonotype was recorded many times. The CDR3 protein is CASSARKTGLDTQYF. Here the CDR3 DNA reads TGTGCCAGCAGCGCCCGTAAAACAGGGTTGGATACGCAGTATTTT. The J gene is TRBJ2-3, the V gene TRBV2, with TRBD1 as a possible D gene (6 bases). Trimming left V 6 bases short and J 6 bases short, with 19 bases between. Per germline, CDR1 SNHLY and CDR2 FYNNEI. The CDR3 totals 15 residues. Full variable domain (outside the CDR3, taken from reference TRBV2 and TRBJ2-3): EPEVTQTPSHQVTQMGQEVILRCVPISNHLYFYWYRQILGQKVEFLVSFYNNEISEKSEIFDDQFSVERPDGSNFTLKIRSTKLEDSAMYFCASSARKTGLDTQYFGPGTRLTVL.

In its sample, this clonotype was seen many times. The genes are TRBV4-1 and TRBJ1-5, with D possibly TRBD1 on 5 matching bases. Trimming shortened V by 0 bases and J by 3 bases, and 6 bases separated the two germline ends. Per the germline V gene, CDR1 is MGHRA and CDR2 is YSYEKL. This CDR3 region has 14 residues. In DNA, the CDR3 is TGCGCCAGCAGCCAAGACAGGGTCAATCAGCCCCAGCATTTT. Translating gives CASSQDRVNQPQHF.

This clonotype has at least ten counts. J is TRBJ2-3 and V is TRBV12-3 or TRBV12-4; the match to TRBD2 covers 13 bases. CDR3 length: 16 residues. Unmatched junction bases numbered 7, after V lost 5 bases and J lost 5 bases. The CDR3 loop is CASSTTSGGAGDTQYF. The CDR3 coding sequence is TGTGCCAGCAGTACAACTAGCGGGGGGGCCGGAGATACGCAGTATTTT.

This clonotype was counted at least ten times. The rearrangement links TRBV6-1 to TRBJ2-7; TRBD1 or TRBD2 may be the D gene (7 bases each). This CDR3 contains 16 residues. Germline V gene lookup returns CDR1 MNHNS and CDR2 SASEGT. Trimming cost V 8 bases and J 0 bases, with 20 bases left between them. The CDR3 bases are TGTGCCAGCGTCCTCCAGGGGGGGCCCCACTCCTACGAGCAGTACTTC. Encoded protein: CASVLQGGPHSYEQYF.

This clonotype has a count of ten or more. The rearrangement uses TRBV7-2 and TRBJ2-5; 7 nucleotides agree with TRBD2. Germline V gene sequence: CDR1 SGHTA, CDR2 FQGNSA. J gave up 5 bases and V 8 bases, and 11 bases lay outside the gene matches. The CDR3 sequence is 14 residues long. The CDR3 loop is CASSLSGVGETQYF. The CDR3 DNA follows: TGTGCCAGCTCTCTGAGCGGGGTTGGGGAGACCCAGTACTTC.

This clonotype was observed many times. V and J are TRBV6-4 and TRBJ2-3; TRBD2 aligns across 9 bases. From germline, CDR1 is MRHNA and CDR2 SNTAGT. The V segment lost 5 bases and the J segment 4 bases; nucleotides outside the gene matches: 7. The CDR3 has 15 residues. For the CDR3, the DNA is TGTGCCAGCAGTCAGCGGGGGGCGTCCGCAGATACGCAGTATTTT. The encoded protein is CASSQRGASADTQYF.

The J gene is TRBJ1-1, the V gene TRBV4-1; D might be TRBD1 (5 bases). This CDR3 spans 15 amino acids. In germline, CDR1 is MGHRA, CDR2 YSYEKL. Trimming cost V 0 bases and J 0 bases, with 8 bases left between them. The CDR3 nucleotides are TGCGCCAGCAGCCAAGATGACAGTATGAACACTGAAGCTTTCTTT. As protein: CASSQDDSMNTEAFF.

Only a few counts were recorded for this clonotype. A read error may account for a junction end that differs from germline. The V call is TRBV30, the J call TRBJ1-1, with TRBD1 matching 10 bases. The CDR3 is 13 residues long. Germline CDR1 reads GTSNPN; CDR2 reads SVGIG (reference sequence). The CDR3 reads CAWRGQGLTEASF. Written as DNA, the CDR3 is TGTGCCTGGAGGGGACAGGGGCTCACTGAAGCTTCCTTT.

As for this clonotype: Given a far larger clone just one base away, this is likely a sequencing read error. The CDR3 bases are TGTGCCAGCAGCTTAACGAATAGGGGGAACACTGAAGCTTTCTTT. Translated, it gives CASSLTNRGNTEAFF. J is TRBJ1-1 and V is TRBV11-3, with a tentative D call TRBD1 (5 bases). There are 15 residues in the CDR3. Trimming took 2 bases from V and 1 from J, leaving 11 bases between them. CDR1 and CDR2 from the germline V gene are SGHNT and YENEEA.

The table lists this clonotype with many counts. This chain links TRBV28 with TRBJ1-3; D is uncertain. Per germline, CDR1 MDHEN and CDR2 SYDVKM. The CDR3 runs 11 residues. V dropped 8 bases and J dropped 6 bases, with 8 bases sitting between them. The CDR3 coding sequence is TGTGCCAGCTATAAAGAAAACACCATATATTTT. The encoded protein is CASYKENTIYF.

The CDR3 here is CASSPGPGTLAKNIQYF. The CDR3 DNA sequence: TGTGCCAGCAGCCCCGGACCTGGAACCTTAGCCAAAAACATTCAGTACTTC. The rearrangement joins TRBV5-4 to TRBJ2-4; D is unclear. This CDR3 comprises 17 residues. Germline loops: CDR1 SGHNT, CDR2 YYREEE (reference sequence). The germline V and J ends were trimmed by 4 bases and 0 bases, with 17 bases remaining between them.

This clonotype was detected ten times or more. V is TRBV19 and J is TRBJ1-1; 7 bases map to TRBD1. The germline CDR1 and CDR2 sequences are LNHDA and SQIVND (reference sequence). V dropped 3 bases and J dropped 6; count of bases not matched to a gene: 4. This CDR3 has 13 amino acids. In nucleotides, the CDR3 is TGTGCCAGTAGTATCCGGCAGGGGGCTGAAGCTTTCTTT. This encodes CASSIRQGAEAFF.

This clonotype was detected ten times or more. J is TRBJ2-2 and V is TRBV27; D not certain. The germline gives CDR1 MNHEY, CDR2 SMNVEV (reference sequence). The length of the CDR3 is 16 residues. V lost 2 bases and J 0 bases, leaving 10 bases between the germline ends. The CDR3 here is CASSLIIRSNTGELFF. CDR3 nucleotide sequence: TGTGCCAGCAGTTTAATTATCCGTTCGAACACCGGGGAGCTGTTTTTT.